This is a list of T cell receptor beta chains from one sample in a study of blood T cell repertoires in COVID-19. Repertoires were generated with immunoSEQ multiplex PCR, while TCRdb's copy carries only in-frame clones and drops some. This repertoire shows tens of thousands of clones, about 90% found once; its top ten account for more than 6%. The specimen was peripheral blood. The receptors were sampled from a man aged 18-30 years with COVID-19, enrolled during active disease. Both conserved end residues are part of each CDR3. The D gene is left open where the match is weak. The size of a clone is reported for some rows only, either as once, few or many, or as a class for expanded clones.

>TRBV9|TRBJ2-7|TRBD1|.
CASGGQGGHEQYF
TGTGCCAGTGGGGGACAGGGCGGTCACGAGCAGTACTTC
>TRBV27|TRBJ1-2|.|.
CASSPGLSTGYTF
TGTGCCAGCAGTCCGGGACTGTCTACCGGCTACACCTTC
>TRBV7-8|TRBJ1-5|TRBD1|.
CASSTRDRALNQPQHF
TGTGCCAGCAGCACCCGGGACAGGGCTTTAAATCAGCCCCAGCATTTT
>TRBV24-1|TRBJ1-2|TRBD1|.
CATSDPGTAYGYTF
TGTGCCACCAGTGATCCCGGGACAGCCTATGGCTACACCTTC
>TRBV13|TRBJ2-1|TRBD1|.
CASSEAGGATSNEQFF
TGTGCCAGCAGTGAGGCAGGGGGCGCTACCAGCAACGAGCAGTTCTTC
>TRBV18|TRBJ2-1|TRBD2|once
CASSPPWRGFSYNEQFF
TGTGCCAGCTCACCACCGTGGCGGGGGTTCTCCTACAATGAGCAGTTCTTC
>TRBV29-1|TRBJ2-1|TRBD1|.
CSVPTHRGGGNEQFF
TGCAGCGTTCCGACTCACAGGGGTGGTGGGAATGAGCAGTTCTTC
>TRBV6-1|TRBJ2-3|.|.
CASSEQRTGSTDTQYF
TGTGCCAGCAGTGAACAACGCACAGGGAGCACAGATACGCAGTATTTT
>TRBV28|TRBJ2-3|TRBD1|once
CASSLIPGQGADTQYF
TGTGCCAGCAGTTTAATCCCGGGACAGGGGGCAGATACGCAGTATTTT
>TRBV5-1|TRBJ2-5|TRBD2|.
CASSLLGLAGGRAETQYF
TGCGCCAGCAGCTTGTTAGGACTAGCGGGAGGGCGGGCTGAGACCCAGTACTTC
>TRBV24-1|TRBJ2-7|.|.
CATSRRQGYEQYF
TGTGCCACCAGTCGTCGCCAGGGGTACGAGCAGTACTTC
>TRBV2|TRBJ1-5|.|.
CASSQRRGNQPQHF
TGTGCCAGCAGTCAAAGAAGAGGCAATCAGCCCCAGCATTTT
>TRBV6-5|TRBJ2-7|TRBD1|.
CASRQGTGGFEQYF
TGTGCCAGCAGGCAAGGGACAGGGGGCTTCGAGCAGTACTTC
>TRBV7-9|TRBJ2-7|TRBD2|.
CASSTLSGASGLAGEQYF
TGTGCCAGCAGCACCCTATCGGGGGCTAGCGGGCTCGCGGGGGAGCAGTACTTC
>TRBV3-1/TRBV3-2|TRBJ2-5|.|.
CASSQVGAGETQYF
TGTGCCAGCAGCCAAGTAGGGGCTGGAGAGACCCAGTACTTC
>TRBV7-2|TRBJ1-2|.|.
CASSKITANYGYTF
TGTGCCAGCAGCAAAATCACAGCTAACTATGGCTACACCTTC
>TRBV5-8|TRBJ1-4|TRBD1|once
CARRDRGMEKLFF
TGTGCCCGCCGGGACAGGGGCATGGAAAAACTGTTTTTT
>TRBV7-9|TRBJ2-4|TRBD1|.
CASSLTGGEAKNIQYF
TGTGCCAGCAGCTTGACAGGGGGAGAAGCCAAAAACATTCAGTACTTC
>TRBV4-1|TRBJ2-7|TRBD1|.
CASSQETGDVYEQYF
TGCGCCAGCAGCCAAGAGACAGGGGACGTTTACGAGCAGTACTTC
>TRBV27|TRBJ2-1|.|.
CATTRVPYNEQFF
TGTGCCACAACGAGGGTCCCCTACAATGAGCAGTTCTTC
>TRBV11-2|TRBJ2-1|.|once
CASSSRGRAYNEQFF
TGTGCCAGCAGCTCCAGGGGCCGGGCCTACAATGAGCAGTTCTTC
>TRBV5-6|TRBJ2-1|.|.
CASSWPSGRANEQFF
TGTGCCAGCAGCTGGCCTTCGGGCAGGGCGAATGAGCAGTTCTTC
>TRBV5-1|TRBJ2-3|TRBD1|.
CASSPTTGGTDTQYF
TGCGCCAGCAGCCCTACGACAGGGGGCACAGATACGCAGTATTTT
>TRBV5-4|TRBJ2-7|TRBD1|.
CASSPSGTGWVEQYF
TGTGCCAGCAGCCCCTCCGGGACAGGGTGGGTCGAGCAGTACTTC
>TRBV15|TRBJ1-2|TRBD1|.
CATSRVLTTGLGYTF
TGTGCCACCAGCAGAGTTCTTACGACAGGGCTTGGCTACACCTTC